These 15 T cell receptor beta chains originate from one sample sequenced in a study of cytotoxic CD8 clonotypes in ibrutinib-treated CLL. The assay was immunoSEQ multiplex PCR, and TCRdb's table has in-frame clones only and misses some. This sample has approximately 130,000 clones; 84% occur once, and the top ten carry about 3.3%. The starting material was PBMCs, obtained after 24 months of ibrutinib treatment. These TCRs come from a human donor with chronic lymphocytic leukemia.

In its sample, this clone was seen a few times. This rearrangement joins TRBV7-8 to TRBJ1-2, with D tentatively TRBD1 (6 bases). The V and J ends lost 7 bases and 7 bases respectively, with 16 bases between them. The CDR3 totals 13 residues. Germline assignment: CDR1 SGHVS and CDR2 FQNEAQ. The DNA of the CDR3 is TGTGCCAGCACCACCAATCGGGGGGCTGGCTACACCTTC. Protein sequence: CASTTNRGAGYTF.

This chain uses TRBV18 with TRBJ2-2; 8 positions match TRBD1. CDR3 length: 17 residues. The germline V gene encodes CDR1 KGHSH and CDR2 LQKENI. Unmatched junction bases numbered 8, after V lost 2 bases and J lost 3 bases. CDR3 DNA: TGTGCCAGCTCACCATTAGCCGGGACAGGAGACACCGGGGAGCTGTTTTTT. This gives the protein CASSPLAGTGDTGELFF.

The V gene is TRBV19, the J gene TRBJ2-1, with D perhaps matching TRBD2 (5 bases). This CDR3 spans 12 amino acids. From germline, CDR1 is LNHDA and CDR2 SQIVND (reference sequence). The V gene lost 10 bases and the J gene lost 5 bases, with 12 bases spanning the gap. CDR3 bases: TGTGCCATCCGAGGGTTCCACAATGAGCAGTTCTTC. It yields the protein CAIRGFHNEQFF.

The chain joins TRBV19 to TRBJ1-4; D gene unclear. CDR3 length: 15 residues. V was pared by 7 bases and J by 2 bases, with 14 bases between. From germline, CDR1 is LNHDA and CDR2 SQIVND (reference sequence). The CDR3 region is CASKPWTGTNEKLFF. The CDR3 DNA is TGTGCCAGTAAACCTTGGACGGGGACTAATGAAAAACTGTTTTTT.

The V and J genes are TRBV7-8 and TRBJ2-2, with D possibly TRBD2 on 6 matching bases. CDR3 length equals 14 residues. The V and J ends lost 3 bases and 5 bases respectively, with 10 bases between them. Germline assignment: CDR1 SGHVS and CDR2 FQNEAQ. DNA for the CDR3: TGTGCCAGCAGCTTGGTGGCGGGAACCGGGGAGCTGTTTTTT. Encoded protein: CASSLVAGTGELFF. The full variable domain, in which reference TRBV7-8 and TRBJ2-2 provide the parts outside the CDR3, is GAGVSQSPRYKVAKRGQDVALRCDPISGHVSLFWYQQALGQGPEFLTYFQNEAQLDKSGLPSDRFFAERPEGSVSTLKIQRTQQEDSAVYLCASSLVAGTGELFFGEGSRLTVL.

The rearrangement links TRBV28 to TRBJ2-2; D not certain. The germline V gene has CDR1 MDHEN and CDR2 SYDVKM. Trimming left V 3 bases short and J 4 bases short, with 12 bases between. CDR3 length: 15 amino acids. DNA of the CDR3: TGTGCCAGCAGTTTGACCGGGTCGGGCACCGGGGAGCTGTTTTTT. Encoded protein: CASSLTGSGTGELFF.

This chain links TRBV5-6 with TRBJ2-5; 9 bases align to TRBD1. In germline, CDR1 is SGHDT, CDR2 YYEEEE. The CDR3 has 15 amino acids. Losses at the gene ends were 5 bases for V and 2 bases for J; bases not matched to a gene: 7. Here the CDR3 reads CASSDGQGRQETQYF. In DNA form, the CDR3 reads TGTGCCAGCAGTGACGGACAGGGGAGACAAGAGACCCAGTACTTC.

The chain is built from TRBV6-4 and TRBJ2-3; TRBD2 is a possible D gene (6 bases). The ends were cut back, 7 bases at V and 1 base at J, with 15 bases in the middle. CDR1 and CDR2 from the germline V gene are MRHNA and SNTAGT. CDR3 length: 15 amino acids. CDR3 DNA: TGTGCCAGCAAACTCTCATCGGGAGGCACAGATACGCAGTATTTT. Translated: CASKLSSGGTDTQYF.

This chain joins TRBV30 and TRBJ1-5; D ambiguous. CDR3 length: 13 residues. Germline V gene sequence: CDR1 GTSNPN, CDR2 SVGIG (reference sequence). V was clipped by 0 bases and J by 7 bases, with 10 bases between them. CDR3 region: CAWSVVGGQPQHF. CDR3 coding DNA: TGTGCCTGGAGTGTTGTGGGAGGCCAGCCCCAGCATTTT.

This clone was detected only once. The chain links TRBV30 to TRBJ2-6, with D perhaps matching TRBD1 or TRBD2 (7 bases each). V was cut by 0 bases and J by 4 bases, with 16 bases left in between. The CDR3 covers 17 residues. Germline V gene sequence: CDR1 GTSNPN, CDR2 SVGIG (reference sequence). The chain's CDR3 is CAWSVPGGVPGANVLTF. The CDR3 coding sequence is TGTGCCTGGAGTGTACCAGGGGGGGTGCCCGGGGCCAACGTCCTGACTTTC.

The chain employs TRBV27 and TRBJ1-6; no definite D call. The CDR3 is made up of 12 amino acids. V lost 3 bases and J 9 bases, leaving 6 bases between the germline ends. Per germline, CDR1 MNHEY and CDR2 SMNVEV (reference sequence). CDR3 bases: TGTGCCAGCAGTTTTTCGTCTTCACCCCTCCACTTT. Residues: CASSFSSSPLHF.

The CDR3 bases are TGTGCCAGCTCCTACAAGAATTCGAACACCGGGGAGCTGTTTTTT. Translating gives CASSYKNSNTGELFF. The rearrangement links TRBV18 to TRBJ2-2; D gene unclear. The germline gives CDR1 KGHSH, CDR2 LQKENI. Trimming removed 6 bases from V and 0 bases from J, with 11 bases in between. The CDR3 consists of 15 residues. Full variable domain (missing parts from reference TRBV18 and TRBJ2-2): NAGVMQNPRHLVRRRGQEARLRCSPMKGHSHVYWYRQLPEEGLKFMVYLQKENIIDESGMPKERFSAEFPKEGPSILRIQQVVRGDSAAYFCASSYKNSNTGELFFGEGSRLTVL.

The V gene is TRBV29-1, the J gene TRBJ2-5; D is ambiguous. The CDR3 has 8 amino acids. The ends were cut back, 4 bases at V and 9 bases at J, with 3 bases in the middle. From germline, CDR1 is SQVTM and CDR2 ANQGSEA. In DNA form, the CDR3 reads TGCAGCGTTGGGGCCCAGTACTTC. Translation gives CSVGAQYF.

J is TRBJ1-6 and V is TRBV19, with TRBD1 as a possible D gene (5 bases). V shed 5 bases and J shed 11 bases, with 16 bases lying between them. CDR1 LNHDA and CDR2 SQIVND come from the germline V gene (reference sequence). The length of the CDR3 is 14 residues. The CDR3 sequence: CASSRGGFGPPLHF. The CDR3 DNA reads TGTGCCAGTAGTCGTGGGGGGTTTGGTCCACCCCTCCACTTT.

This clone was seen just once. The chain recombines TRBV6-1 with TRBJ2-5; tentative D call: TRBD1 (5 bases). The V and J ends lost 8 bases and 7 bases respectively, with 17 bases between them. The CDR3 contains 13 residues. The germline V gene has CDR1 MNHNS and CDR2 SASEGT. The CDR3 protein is CASSPGRVGTQYF. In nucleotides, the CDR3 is TGTGCCAGCTCCCCGGGCAGGGTCGGGACCCAGTACTTC.